The rows below give T cell receptor beta chains drawn from one sample of a study of beta chain features in type 1 diabetes. Profiling relied on immunoSEQ multiplex PCR, and the TCRdb table lists in-frame clones only, not all of them. The sample holds 300,000 to 350,000 clones, under 8.5% seen once. The sequencing sample was made of central memory CD4+ T cells from blood. Receptor source: a woman aged 18-29 years in good health. Both conserved end residues are trimmed from each CDR3. Some rows mark clone size as missing; the rest say once, few, many or name a class of expanded clone.

j_call v_call clone_size cdr3_aa
TRBJ2-1 TRBV6-5 . ASSSAGSLVIGEQF
TRBJ2-3 TRBV7-6 . ASSLNKAITDTQY
TRBJ2-1 TRBV2 few ASSRLGYNEQF
TRBJ1-2 TRBV28 few ASSFSQTNYGYT
TRBJ2-1 TRBV12-5 many ASGVGLAGGPGWTYNEQF
TRBJ2-3 TRBV6-6 . ASGTTDTQY
TRBJ2-5 TRBV6-5 . ASSYSRRRGQETQY
TRBJ1-1 TRBV18 few ASRLGQNTEAF
TRBJ2-1 TRBV18 few ASSPDMQQF
TRBJ2-7 TRBV7-3 . ASSLGDGGHEQY
TRBJ2-7 TRBV28 few ASSLLGLAGGRKIGEQY
TRBJ2-7 TRBV5-1 . ASSTGQTVYEQY
TRBJ1-2 TRBV5-1 . ASSLDTGSYGYT
TRBJ1-3 TRBV6-1 . ASSERAGNTIY
TRBJ2-5 TRBV7-2 . ASSFGGQQETQY
TRBJ2-7 TRBV27 . ASSSQIGNEQY
TRBJ1-2 TRBV19 . ASSALSGRTNYGYT
TRBJ2-7 TRBV2 few ASSEIGTRGEQY
TRBJ2-5 TRBV28 few ATAGTARETQY
TRBJ2-5 TRBV5-1 few ASSLGRLLEQETQY
TRBJ2-5 TRBV5-4 . ASSLVSGGGWETQY
TRBJ2-3 TRBV5-1 . ASSLQGSTDTQY
TRBJ2-4 TRBV7-9 few ASSSSGGNIQY
TRBJ2-3 TRBV18 . ASSPPGLAADTQY
TRBJ2-6 TRBV7-2 many ASSFKGGLAGSGANVLT
TRBJ1-1 TRBV7-9 . ASSNYATATWEAF
TRBJ2-7 TRBV28 few ASSLGYEQY
TRBJ2-4 TRBV10-3 many AISGGEGWSIQY
TRBJ2-1 TRBV5-1 few ASSLEYEQF
TRBJ2-7 TRBV5-1 . ASSPGLAVYEQY
TRBJ1-4 TRBV6-1 . ASSRQGAVEKLF
TRBJ2-3 TRBV7-9 . ASSSKYLAGKDTQY
TRBJ2-7 TRBV18 . ASSPGASGRPSYEQY
TRBJ2-3 TRBV18 . ASSQRSGRTDTQY
TRBJ2-5 TRBV28 many ASSSKTGWTQY
TRBJ2-2 TRBV19 few ASSPRTGELF
TRBJ2-5 TRBV6-5 few ASSSDLGETQY